These 23 T cell receptor beta chains originate from one sample sequenced in a study of T cell repertoires in cytomegalovirus infection. TCRdb used MiXCR to reprocess the reads, holding one entry per CDR3 protein. The repertoire holds about 210,000 distinct CDR3 sequences, with under 8.5% as singletons. The source material was PBMCs. These TCRs come from a human donor in good health (CMV status not recorded). Some clones in this sample may be carry-over from other donors' samples.

This clonotype was recorded a few times. V and J are TRBV28 and TRBJ2-7, with 14 nucleotides matching TRBD2. The length of the CDR3 is 19 residues. Germline V gene sequence: CDR1 MDHEN, CDR2 SYDVKM. With 4 bases clipped from V and 0 bases from J, the junction kept 11 bases outside the gene matches. The CDR3 DNA reads as TGTGCCAGCAGTTCCCCCGGGGGGACTAGCGGGGGCCACTCCTACGAGCAGTACTTC. Amino acids: CASSSPGGTSGGHSYEQYF. The whole variable domain, remainder taken from reference TRBV28 and TRBJ2-7, is DVKVTQSSRYLVKRTGEKVFLECVQDMDHENMFWYRQDPGLGLRLIYFSYDVKMKEKGDIPEGYSVSREKKERFSLILESASTNQTSMYLCASSSPGGTSGGHSYEQYFGPGTRLTVT.

The table lists this clonotype with many counts. The gene calls are TRBV5-1 and TRBJ2-2; 10 bases are a match to TRBD1. Per germline, CDR1 SGHRS and CDR2 YFSETQ. V was pared by 4 bases and J by 2 bases, with 8 bases of the junction left unmatched. The CDR3 runs 17 residues. CDR3 in amino acids: CASSRTGQGLNTGELFF. The CDR3 DNA is TGCGCCAGCAGCAGAACGGGACAGGGGCTCAACACCGGGGAGCTGTTTTTT.

A note on this clonotype: A much larger clone lies a single base off, so this may be a read error. The chain joins TRBV2 to TRBJ2-7, with D possibly matching TRBD1 (7 bases). The CDR3 has 11 amino acids. CDR1 is SNHLY and CDR2 is FYNNEI in the germline V gene. V dropped 9 bases and J dropped 9 bases, with 15 bases sitting between them. The CDR3 sequence is CASDRVGGQYF. Here the CDR3 DNA reads TGTGCCAGTGACAGGGTGGGAGGGCAGTACTTC.

In regard to this clonotype: A much larger clone is a single base away; this may be a read error. The CDR3 nucleotides read TGCGCCAGCAGCCGCCCCACAGGGATGAACACCGGGGAGCGGTTTTTT. This sequence encodes CASSRPTGMNTGERFF. This chain links TRBV5-1 with TRBJ2-2; D perhaps matches TRBD1 (6 bases). This CDR3 contains 16 residues. Germline-derived CDR1 and CDR2 are SGHRS and YFSETQ.

The sample holds many counts of this clonotype. The chain joins TRBV7-2 to TRBJ2-6; tentative D call: TRBD2 (7 bases). V shed 6 bases and J shed 2 bases, with 17 bases lying between them. This CDR3 contains 17 residues. Looked up from germline, CDR1 is SGHTA and CDR2 is FQGNSA. In nucleotides, the CDR3 is TGTGCCAGCAGTTCCGAGGGGGGGGTCCCTGGGGCCAACGTCCTGACTTTC. Encoded protein: CASSSEGGVPGANVLTF.

This clonotype was observed many times. The chain recombines TRBV29-1 with TRBJ2-7, with a tentative D call TRBD1 (6 bases). Germline-derived CDR1 and CDR2 are SQVTM and ANQGSEA. This CDR3 contains 12 residues. V lost 6 bases to trimming and J lost 3 bases, with 12 bases between them. The CDR3 here is CSVAGQFYEQYF. In DNA, the CDR3 is TGCAGCGTCGCTGGACAGTTCTACGAGCAGTACTTC.

This clonotype was detected ten times or more. This chain connects TRBV6-2 or TRBV6-3 to TRBJ1-5, with 8 bases matching TRBD1. Per germline, CDR1 MNHEY and CDR2 SVGEGT. The CDR3 is 17 amino acids. Losses at the gene ends were 10 bases for V and 7 bases for J; bases not matched to a gene: 21. The CDR3 loop reads CATRKFGQGSFGQPQHF. DNA for the CDR3: TGTGCCACCCGGAAGTTCGGACAGGGCAGTTTTGGCCAGCCCCAGCATTTT.

This clonotype was seen repeatedly, ten times or more. The rearrangement uses TRBV27 and TRBJ2-7; D may be TRBD1 (6 bases). Trimming pared 2 bases from V and 0 bases from J, leaving 11 bases between. The CDR3 has 15 residues. Germline V lookup: CDR1 MNHEY, CDR2 SMNVEV (reference sequence). In DNA form, the CDR3 reads TGTGCCAGCAGTTTACGGGGACAAGTCTCCTACGAGCAGTACTTC. It encodes CASSLRGQVSYEQYF.

This clonotype was recorded at least ten times. The chain has TRBV7-8 and TRBJ2-2; 14 positions agree with TRBD2. J lost 5 bases, V lost 5 bases, and 4 bases had no gene match. The germline gives CDR1 SGHVS, CDR2 FQNEAQ. The CDR3 is 16 amino acids. The CDR3 spells CASSKGLAGVTGELFF. CDR3 in DNA: TGTGCCAGCAGCAAGGGACTAGCGGGGGTGACCGGGGAGCTGTTTTTT.

This clonotype has a count of ten or more. The genes are TRBV3-1 and TRBJ1-1; 7 bases are shared with TRBD1. The CDR3 is 18 residues long. After removal of 2 bases from V and 3 bases from J, the junction contained 15 bases not matched to a gene. CDR1 and CDR2 (germline): LGHDT, YNNKEL (reference sequence). CDR3 amino acids: CASSQFPPHGGTDTEAFF. CDR3 DNA sequence: TGTGCCAGCAGCCAATTTCCCCCCCACGGGGGGACAGACACTGAAGCTTTCTTT. Filled out from reference TRBV3-1 and TRBJ1-1, the complete variable domain reads DTAVSQTPKYLVTQMGNDKSIKCEQNLGHDTMYWYKQDSKKFLKIMFSYNNKELIINETVPNRFSPKSPDKAHLNLHINSLELGDSAVYFCASSQFPPHGGTDTEAFFGQGTRLTVV.

This clonotype was seen many times. J is TRBJ2-1 and V is TRBV6-2 or TRBV6-3; D possibly corresponds to TRBD2 (5 bases). This CDR3 region has 14 residues. V lost 8 bases and J 10 bases, leaving 21 bases between the germline ends. Germline CDR1 reads MNHEY; CDR2 reads SVGEGT. This CDR3 is CASHSGVRVVEQFF. The DNA of the CDR3 is TGTGCCAGCCATTCCGGCGTGCGGGTCGTGGAGCAGTTCTTC.

This clonotype came up many times. The V and J genes are TRBV29-1 and TRBJ1-2, with D possibly being TRBD1 (6 bases). Germline lookup yields CDR1 SQVTM and CDR2 ANQGSEA. CDR3 size: 12 residues. V was shortened by 7 bases and J by 3 bases, with 12 bases between the two germline ends. The CDR3 loop is CSGGQTDYGYTF. Here the CDR3 DNA reads TGCAGCGGAGGACAGACCGACTATGGCTACACCTTC.

This clonotype was counted at least ten times. The chain has TRBV9 and TRBJ1-1; D not resolved. The CDR3 length is 14 residues. CDR1 and CDR2 from the germline V gene are SGDLS and YYNGEE. V was pared by 4 bases and J by 5 bases, with 15 bases between. The CDR3 here is CASSPGSGVTEAFF. The CDR3 DNA follows: TGTGCCAGCAGCCCCGGCTCCGGCGTGACTGAAGCTTTCTTT. The full variable domain, in which reference TRBV9 and TRBJ1-1 provide the parts outside the CDR3, is DSGVTQTPKHLITATGQRVTLRCSPRSGDLSVYWYQQSLDQGLQFLIQYYNGEERAKGNILERFSAQQFPDLHSELNLSSLELGDSALYFCASSPGSGVTEAFFGQGTRLTVV.

In this sample, this clonotype turned up a few times. This chain links TRBV2 with TRBJ2-1, with 9 bases aligning to TRBD2. V was clipped by 4 bases and J by 7 bases; unmatched bases: 8. Germline CDR1 and CDR2: SNHLY and FYNNEI. The CDR3 consists of 15 residues. The CDR3 region is CASSARGGAGNEQFF. The CDR3 region has the DNA TGTGCCAGCAGTGCTCGCGGGGGGGCAGGAAATGAGCAGTTCTTC.

A remark on this clonotype: Since a much larger clone is just one base distant, this may be a read error. The rearrangement joins TRBV14 to TRBJ1-3, with no clear D. Germline CDR1 reads SGHDN; CDR2 reads FVKESK. The CDR3 totals 12 residues. The CDR3: CASGQVRNTIYF. The CDR3 DNA is TGTGCCAGCGGCCAAGTCCGAAACACCATATATTTT. The variable domain in full, with the rest retrieved from reference TRBV14 and TRBJ1-3, is EAGVTQFPSHSVIEKGQTVTLRCDPISGHDNLYWYRRVMGKEIKFLLHFVKESKQDESGMPNNRFLAERTGGTYSTLKVQPAELEDSGVYFCASGQVRNTIYFGEGSWLTVV.

This clonotype was recorded many times. The rearrangement joins TRBV7-2 to TRBJ2-5; D remains unclear. This CDR3 has 13 amino acids. Germline CDR1 is SGHTA and CDR2 is FQGNSA. V was clipped by 2 bases and J by 5 bases, with 9 bases between them. The CDR3 loop reads CASSLNSLETQYF. The CDR3 nucleotides are TGTGCCAGCAGCTTAAATTCCCTGGAGACCCAGTACTTC.

This rearrangement joins TRBV11-2 to TRBJ2-7; D could derive from TRBD1 or TRBD2 (6 bases each). The CDR3 covers 20 residues. V was clipped by 0 bases and J by 1 base, with 25 bases between them. CDR1 is SGHAT, CDR2 FQNNGV, per germline. CDR3 residues: CASSLDQGHHRGIGSYEQYF. In DNA, the CDR3 is TGTGCCAGCAGCTTAGATCAGGGACACCATCGGGGGATCGGTTCCTACGAGCAGTACTTC.

Many counts were recorded for this clonotype. The chain has TRBV6-2 or TRBV6-3 and TRBJ1-4; D is uncertain. This CDR3 spans 15 amino acids. CDR1 MNHEY and CDR2 SVGEGT come from the germline V gene. Trimming took 6 bases from V and 5 from J, leaving 16 bases between them. CDR3 nucleotides: TGTGCCAGCAGGACGCGGACGGCTGCGAATGAAAAACTGTTTTTT. Its translation: CASRTRTAANEKLFF.

This clonotype was detected many times. The chain uses TRBV11-3 and TRBJ2-2; D possibly corresponds to TRBD1 (5 bases). The germline V gene encodes CDR1 SGHNT and CDR2 YENEEA. The CDR3 has 12 amino acids. V lost 5 bases and J lost 8, with 9 bases in between. CDR3: CASSVTGGELFF. In DNA form, the CDR3 reads TGTGCCAGCAGCGTCACAGGAGGGGAGCTGTTTTTT.

This clonotype was observed at least ten times. The chain employs TRBV19 and TRBJ1-2, with D possibly being TRBD1 (6 bases). Germline CDR1 reads LNHDA; CDR2 reads SQIVND (reference sequence). There are 14 residues in the CDR3. Deletions cut 6 bases from V and 5 bases from J, with 16 bases between. CDR3 sequence (DNA): TGTGCCAGTAGCCACACAGGGTCCATATATGGCTACACCTTC. It yields the protein CASSHTGSIYGYTF.

This chain uses TRBV9 with TRBJ2-6; D assignment may be TRBD1 or TRBD2 (5 bases each). V shed 1 base and J shed 3 bases, with 14 bases lying between them. The CDR3 consists of 17 residues. CDR1 SGDLS and CDR2 YYNGEE come from the germline V gene. The chain's CDR3 is CASSVRGRVDGANVLTF. CDR3 coding DNA: TGTGCCAGCAGCGTACGGGGCAGGGTGGATGGGGCCAACGTCCTGACTTTC.

The V gene is TRBV28, the J gene TRBJ1-5, with D maybe TRBD1 (6 bases). The V and J ends lost 3 bases and 1 base respectively, with 13 bases between them. The CDR3 spans 16 residues. CDR1 and CDR2 from the germline V gene are MDHEN and SYDVKM. Here the CDR3 DNA reads TGTGCCAGCAGTTTCCCTCGGACAGTAAGCAATCAGCCCCAGCATTTT. As protein: CASSFPRTVSNQPQHF.

This clonotype came up many times. The rearrangement links TRBV7-2 to TRBJ1-4; D is undetermined. This CDR3 region has 16 residues. The germline V gene encodes CDR1 SGHTA and CDR2 FQGNSA. Trimming took 5 bases from V and 7 from J, leaving 20 bases between them. The CDR3 nucleotides read TGTGCCAGCAGCCTAGAGAGACCGCGATTAAGTGAAAAACTGTTTTTT. Its translation: CASSLERPRLSEKLFF.